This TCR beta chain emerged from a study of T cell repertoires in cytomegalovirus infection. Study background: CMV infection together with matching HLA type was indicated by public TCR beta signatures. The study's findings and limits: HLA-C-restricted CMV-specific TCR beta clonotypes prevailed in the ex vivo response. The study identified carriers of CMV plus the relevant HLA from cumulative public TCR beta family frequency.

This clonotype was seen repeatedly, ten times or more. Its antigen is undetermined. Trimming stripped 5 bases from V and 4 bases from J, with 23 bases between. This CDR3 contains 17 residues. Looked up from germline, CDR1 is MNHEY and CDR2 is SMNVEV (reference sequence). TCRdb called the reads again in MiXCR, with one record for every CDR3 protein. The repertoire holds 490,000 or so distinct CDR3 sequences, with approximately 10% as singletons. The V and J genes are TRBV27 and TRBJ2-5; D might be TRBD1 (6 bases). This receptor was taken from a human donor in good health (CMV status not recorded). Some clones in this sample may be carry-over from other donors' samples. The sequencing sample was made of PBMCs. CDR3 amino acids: CASSPNWGLNSRETQYF. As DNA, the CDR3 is TGTGCCAGCAGTCCCAACTGGGGGCTAAATTCGAGAGAGACCCAGTACTTC.